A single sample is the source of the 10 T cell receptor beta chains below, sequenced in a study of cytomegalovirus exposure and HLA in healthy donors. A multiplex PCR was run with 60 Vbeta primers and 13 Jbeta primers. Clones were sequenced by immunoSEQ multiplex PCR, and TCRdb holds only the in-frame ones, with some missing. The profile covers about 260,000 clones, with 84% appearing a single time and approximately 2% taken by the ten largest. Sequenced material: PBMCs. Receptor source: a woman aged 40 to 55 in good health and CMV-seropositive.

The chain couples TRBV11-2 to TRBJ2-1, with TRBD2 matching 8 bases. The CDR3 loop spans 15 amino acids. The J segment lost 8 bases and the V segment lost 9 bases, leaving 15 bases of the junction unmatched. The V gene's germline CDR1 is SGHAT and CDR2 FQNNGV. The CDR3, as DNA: TGTGCCAGTAAAGGTGGCGCGGGAGGAATCGATGAGCAGTTCTTC. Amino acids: CASKGGAGGIDEQFF.

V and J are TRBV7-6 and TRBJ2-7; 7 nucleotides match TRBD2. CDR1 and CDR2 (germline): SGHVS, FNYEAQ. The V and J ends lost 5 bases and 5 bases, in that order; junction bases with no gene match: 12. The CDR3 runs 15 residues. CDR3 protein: CASSQGWEGLHEQYF. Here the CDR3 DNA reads TGTGCCAGCAGCCAAGGGTGGGAGGGCCTCCACGAGCAGTACTTC.

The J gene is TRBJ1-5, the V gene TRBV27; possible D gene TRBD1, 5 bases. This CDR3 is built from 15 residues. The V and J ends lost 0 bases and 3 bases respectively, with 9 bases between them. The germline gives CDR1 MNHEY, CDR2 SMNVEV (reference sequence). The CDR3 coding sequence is TGTGCCAGCAGTTTATCAGGGGCAAACAATCAGCCCCAGCATTTT. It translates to CASSLSGANNQPQHF.

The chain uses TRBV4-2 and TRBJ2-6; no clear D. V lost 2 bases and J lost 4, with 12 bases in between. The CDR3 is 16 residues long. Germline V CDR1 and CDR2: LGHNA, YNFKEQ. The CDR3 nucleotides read TGTGCCAGCAGCCAATATCCCGGGTCCGGGGCCAACGTCCTGACTTTC. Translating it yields CASSQYPGSGANVLTF.

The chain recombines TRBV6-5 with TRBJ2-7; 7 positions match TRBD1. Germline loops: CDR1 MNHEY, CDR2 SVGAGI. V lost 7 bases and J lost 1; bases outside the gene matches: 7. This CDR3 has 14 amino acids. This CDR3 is CASKKTGTSYEQYF. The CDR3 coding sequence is TGTGCCAGCAAAAAGACAGGGACATCCTACGAGCAGTACTTC.

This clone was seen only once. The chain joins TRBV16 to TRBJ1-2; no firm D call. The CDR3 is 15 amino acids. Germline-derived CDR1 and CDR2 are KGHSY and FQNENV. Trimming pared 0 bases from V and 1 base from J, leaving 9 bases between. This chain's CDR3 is CASSQSRVGNYGYTF. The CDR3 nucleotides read TGTGCCAGCAGCCAATCGAGGGTTGGTAACTATGGCTACACCTTC. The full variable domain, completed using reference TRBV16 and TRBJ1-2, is GEEVAQTPKHLVRGEGQKAKLYCAPIKGHSYVFWYQQVLKNEFKFLISFQNENVFDETGMPKERFSAKCLPNSPCSLEIQATKLEDSAVYFCASSQSRVGNYGYTFGSGTRLTVV.

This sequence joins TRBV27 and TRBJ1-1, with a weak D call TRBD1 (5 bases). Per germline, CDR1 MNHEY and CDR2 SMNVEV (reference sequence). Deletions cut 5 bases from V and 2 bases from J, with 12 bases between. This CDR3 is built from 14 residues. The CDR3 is CASSPWTPNTEAFF. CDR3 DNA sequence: TGTGCCAGCAGTCCCTGGACACCCAACACTGAAGCTTTCTTT.

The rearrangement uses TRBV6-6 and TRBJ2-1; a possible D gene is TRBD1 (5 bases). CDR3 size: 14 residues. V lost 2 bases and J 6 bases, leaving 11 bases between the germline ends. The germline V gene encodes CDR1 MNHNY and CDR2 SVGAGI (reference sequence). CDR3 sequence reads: CASSYAARANEQFF. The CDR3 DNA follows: TGTGCCAGCAGTTACGCGGCCAGGGCCAATGAGCAGTTCTTC.

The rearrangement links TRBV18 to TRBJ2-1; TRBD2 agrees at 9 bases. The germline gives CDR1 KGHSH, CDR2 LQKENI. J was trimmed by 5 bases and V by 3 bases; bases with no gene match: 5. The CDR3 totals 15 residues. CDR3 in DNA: TGTGCCAGCTCACCCCCTAGCGGGATAGACAATGAGCAGTTCTTC. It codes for CASSPPSGIDNEQFF.

CDR3 DNA: TGTGCCAGTAGTATGGTTGACAGGTCCTATAATTCACCCCTCCACTTT. It specifies CASSMVDRSYNSPLHF. The rearrangement uses TRBV19 and TRBJ1-6; a possible D gene is TRBD1 (6 bases). The CDR3 has 16 residues. Germline V gives CDR1 LNHDA, CDR2 SQIVND (reference sequence). V lost 3 bases and J lost 1, with 10 bases in between.